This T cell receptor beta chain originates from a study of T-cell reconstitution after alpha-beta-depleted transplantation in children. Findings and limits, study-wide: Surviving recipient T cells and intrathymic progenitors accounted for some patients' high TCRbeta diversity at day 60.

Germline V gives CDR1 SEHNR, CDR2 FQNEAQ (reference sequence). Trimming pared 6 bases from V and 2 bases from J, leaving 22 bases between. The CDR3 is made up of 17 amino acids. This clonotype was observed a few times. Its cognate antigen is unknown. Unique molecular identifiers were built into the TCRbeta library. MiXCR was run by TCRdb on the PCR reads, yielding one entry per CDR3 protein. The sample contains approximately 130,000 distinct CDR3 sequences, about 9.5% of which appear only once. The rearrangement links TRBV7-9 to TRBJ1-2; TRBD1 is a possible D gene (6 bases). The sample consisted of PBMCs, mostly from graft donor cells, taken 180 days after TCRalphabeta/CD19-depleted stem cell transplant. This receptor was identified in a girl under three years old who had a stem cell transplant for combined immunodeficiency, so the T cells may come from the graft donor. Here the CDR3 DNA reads TGTGCCAGCAGTTTATCCCACCGGACAGTTTACAACTATGGCTACACCTTC. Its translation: CASSLSHRTVYNYGYTF.